Below, 26 T cell receptor beta chains from the same sample are listed, as sequenced in a study of type 1 regulatory T cells. MiXCR was run by TCRdb on the reads, yielding one entry per CDR3 protein. Of tens of thousands of distinct CDR3 sequences listed, 62% are singletons. Antigens for these TCRs are unknown. What was sequenced was cultured non-Tr1 T cells, either the whole culture or a sorted T cell fraction (not recorded which). Receptors were obtained from a human donor in good health.

This clonotype was counted only a few times. This rearrangement joins TRBV30 to TRBJ1-1; D uncertain. Germline V gene data show CDR1 as GTSNPN and CDR2 as SVGIG (reference sequence). The V end lost 3 bases, the J end lost 1 base, and 9 bases lay between the germline ends. The CDR3 has 13 residues. The CDR3 is CAWSLTSNTEAFF. Here the CDR3 DNA reads TGTGCCTGGAGCCTTACATCGAACACTGAAGCTTTCTTT.

This chain uses TRBV29-1 with TRBJ2-2, with TRBD1 identical over 7 bases. V gave up 4 bases and J gave up 7 bases; unmatched junction bases: 9. The CDR3 is 14 amino acids. The germline gives CDR1 SQVTM, CDR2 ANQGSEA. CDR3 DNA: TGCAGCGTTGGGATGACAGGGTTAGGCGGGGAGCTGTTTTTT. This encodes CSVGMTGLGGELFF.

V and J are TRBV7-9 and TRBJ2-3, with D possibly TRBD2 on 5 matching bases. With 5 bases removed from V and 2 bases from J, the gap between germline ends came to 17 bases. There are 16 residues in the CDR3. The germline CDR1 and CDR2 sequences are SEHNR and FQNEAQ (reference sequence). The CDR3, as DNA: TGTGCCAGCAGCACCGCTAGCCGTCCTACCACAGATACGCAGTATTTT. Residues: CASSTASRPTTDTQYF.

This clonotype was counted a few times. The chain carries TRBV20-1 and TRBJ2-7, with D possibly being TRBD2 (5 bases). The CDR3 sequence is 13 residues long. V was shortened by 4 bases and J by 1 base, with 11 bases between the two germline ends. The germline CDR1 and CDR2 sequences are DFQATT and SNEGSKA (reference sequence). The CDR3 sequence: CSATSTSSYEQYF. In DNA, the CDR3 is TGCAGTGCTACTAGCACCTCGTCCTACGAGCAGTACTTC.

The rearrangement uses TRBV5-1 and TRBJ1-1; no reliable D call. There are 13 residues in the CDR3. V was cut by 1 base and J by 8 bases, with 12 bases left in between. Germline V CDR1 and CDR2: SGHRS, YFSETQ. The chain's CDR3 is CASSLNGDFEAFF. CDR3 bases: TGCGCCAGCAGCTTGAATGGGGATTTCGAAGCTTTCTTT.

This clonotype turned up a few times. The chain joins TRBV4-1 to TRBJ1-1, with D uncertain. V was shortened by 1 base and J by 0 bases, with 6 bases between the two germline ends. This CDR3 region has 14 residues. In germline, CDR1 is MGHRA, CDR2 YSYEKL. The DNA for the CDR3 is TGCGCCAGCAGCCAAGGCCACCTGAACACTGAAGCTTTCTTT. It translates to CASSQGHLNTEAFF.

This clonotype was seen only a few times. V and J are TRBV7-2 and TRBJ2-1; D is undetermined. Germline V gene data show CDR1 as SGHTA and CDR2 as FQGNSA. This CDR3 has 13 amino acids. V was trimmed by 1 base and J by 4 bases, leaving 5 bases between them. The CDR3 here is CASSLVSYNEQFF. The CDR3 DNA sequence: TGTGCCAGCAGCTTAGTTTCTTACAATGAGCAGTTCTTC.

This clonotype was counted only a few times. This rearrangement joins TRBV11-2 to TRBJ2-4, with D perhaps TRBD1 (6 bases). With 5 bases removed from V and 7 bases from J, the gap between germline ends came to 15 bases. This CDR3 contains 14 residues. Germline lookup yields CDR1 SGHAT and CDR2 FQNNGV. CDR3 nucleotides: TGTGCCAGCAGCCCAACGGCAGGGGACAACATTCAGTACTTC. It codes for CASSPTAGDNIQYF.

This clonotype was picked up a small number of times. In DNA, the CDR3 is TGTGCCAGCAGTTTGAGGCCCCAGGGGGTCGGGGAGCTGTTTTTT. This sequence encodes CASSLRPQGVGELFF. The chain joins TRBV6-2 or TRBV6-3 to TRBJ2-2; 7 nucleotides match TRBD1. Unmatched junction bases numbered 9, after V lost 4 bases and J lost 7 bases. CDR1 and CDR2 (germline): MNHEY, SVGEGT. The CDR3 is 15 residues long.

This clonotype came up a few times. Compared with germline, one end of the junction differs, possibly owing to a read error. J is TRBJ1-5 and V is TRBV5-1, with 12 bases that match TRBD1. Germline loops: CDR1 SGHRS, CDR2 YFSETQ. The CDR3 totals 12 residues. The CDR3 region has the DNA TGCGCCAGCAGCCGGGACAGGGGGCCAGGAGTTTTT. Translated: CASSRDRGPGVF.

Turning to this clonotype: Just one base apart from a much larger clone, this may be a read error. The chain carries TRBV11-2 and TRBJ2-5; D is undetermined. V lost 4 bases and J 4 bases, leaving 10 bases between the germline ends. Germline V gene data show CDR1 as SGHAT and CDR2 as FQNNGV. The CDR3 is made up of 13 amino acids. The CDR3 loop is CASSSQPVETQYF. The CDR3 coding sequence is TGTGCCAGCAGCTCACAACCCGTAGAGACCCAGTACTTC.

The V gene is TRBV5-6, the J gene TRBJ1-1; D unclear. V gave up 4 bases and J gave up 1 base, with 17 bases separating them. There are 16 residues in the CDR3. The germline gives CDR1 SGHDT, CDR2 YYEEEE. CDR3 loop: CASSPTARTGNTEAFF. The CDR3 DNA reads TGTGCCAGCAGCCCAACAGCAAGGACGGGGAACACTGAAGCTTTCTTT.

This clonotype was found once. The chain carries TRBV4-3 and TRBJ2-7, with TRBD1 as a possible D gene (5 bases). Germline values: CDR1 LGHNA, CDR2 YSLEER. Trimming left V 0 bases short and J 4 bases short, with 10 bases between. CDR3 length: 14 amino acids. The CDR3 loop reads CASSQEAGRYEQYF. CDR3 nucleotides: TGCGCCAGCAGCCAAGAGGCAGGGCGGTACGAGCAGTACTTC.

The gene calls are TRBV10-2 and TRBJ2-3; TRBD2 might be the D (6 bases). Trimming cost V 7 bases and J 0 bases, with 20 bases left between them. Germline CDR1 WSHSY, CDR2 SAAADI. The CDR3 length is 17 residues. In DNA, the CDR3 is TGCGCCAGCAAGAATAGGGGACTTAGCCTTAGCACAGATACGCAGTATTTT. This sequence encodes CASKNRGLSLSTDTQYF.

As regards this clonotype: Its ends do not fully match the called genes, so a read error is possible. The V gene is TRBV5-1, the J gene TRBJ2-1; D not resolved. The germline V gene encodes CDR1 SGHRS and CDR2 YFSETQ. CDR3 length equals 13 residues. The CDR3 spells CAGSLGSINEQFF. The CDR3 DNA reads TGCGCCGGCAGCTTGGGTAGCATAAATGAGCAGTTCTTC.

The V and J genes are TRBV24-1 and TRBJ2-2, with D maybe TRBD2 (5 bases). CDR1 is KGHDR and CDR2 is SFDVKD in the germline V gene. The length of the CDR3 is 16 residues. The V end was cut by 3 bases, the J end by 4 bases, with 14 bases between. For the CDR3, the DNA is TGTGCCACCAGTGATGCGGGCGCGTGGGCCACCGGGGAGCTGTTTTTT. Protein: CATSDAGAWATGELFF.

The gene calls are TRBV5-1 and TRBJ2-7; D gene ambiguous. The V end lost 0 bases, the J end lost 4 bases, and 11 bases lay between the germline ends. The CDR3 consists of 14 residues. Germline CDR1 reads SGHRS; CDR2 reads YFSETQ. The CDR3 spells CASSLVQEPYEQYF. The CDR3 DNA sequence: TGCGCCAGCAGCTTGGTTCAGGAACCTTACGAGCAGTACTTC.

The genes are TRBV12-3 or TRBV12-4 and TRBJ1-6, with D unclear. The germline V and J ends were trimmed by 2 bases and 8 bases, with 7 bases remaining between them. CDR3 length: 13 amino acids. The CDR3 DNA is TGTGCCAGCAGTTTACAGATAGATTCACCCCTCCACTTT. It codes for CASSLQIDSPLHF.

The rearrangement links TRBV24-1 to TRBJ2-3; D not certain. Trimming removed 8 bases at V and 0 bases at J, with 8 bases between. This CDR3 comprises 13 residues. Germline V gives CDR1 KGHDR, CDR2 SFDVKD. The CDR3 nucleotides read TGTGCCACCACAGGAACTAGCACAGATACGCAGTATTTT. It translates to CATTGTSTDTQYF.

The chain couples TRBV19 to TRBJ2-1; 11 nucleotides agree with TRBD1. Per germline, CDR1 LNHDA and CDR2 SQIVND (reference sequence). The CDR3 is 16 residues long. V gave up 7 bases and J gave up 6 bases; unmatched junction bases: 11. CDR3 sequence reads: CASKPWDRGRLNEQFF. CDR3 nucleotides: TGTGCCAGTAAGCCTTGGGACAGGGGGAGACTCAATGAGCAGTTCTTC.

This clonotype was recorded a few times. This chain joins TRBV5-4 and TRBJ1-1; the D is unclear. CDR3 length: 14 amino acids. The V end lost 0 bases, the J end lost 0 bases, and 6 bases lay between the germline ends. CDR1 is SGHNT and CDR2 is YYREEE in the germline V gene (reference sequence). The CDR3 protein is CASSLDRLNTEAFF. The CDR3 DNA is TGTGCCAGCAGCTTGGACCGATTGAACACTGAAGCTTTCTTT.

CDR3 in amino acids: CASSLRRLGGETQYF. CDR3 bases: TGTGCCAGCAGCTTGCGACGACTGGGCGGAGAGACCCAGTACTTC. V gene TRBV5-6 combines with J gene TRBJ2-5; D is unclear. The CDR3 length is 15 residues. CDR1 SGHDT and CDR2 YYEEEE come from the germline V gene. Trimming left V 1 base short and J 4 bases short, with 14 bases between.

This clonotype occurred a few times. This sequence joins TRBV5-5 and TRBJ2-2; D perhaps matches TRBD2 (7 bases). The ends were cut back, 0 bases at V and 6 bases at J, with 9 bases in the middle. Germline CDR1 and CDR2: SGHKS and YYEKEE (reference sequence). This CDR3 contains 14 residues. This CDR3 reads CASSLGGGPGELFF. CDR3 coding DNA: TGTGCCAGCAGCTTGGGGGGGGGCCCCGGGGAGCTGTTTTTT.

The chain combines TRBV6-1 with TRBJ2-7; D remains unclear. The germline CDR1 and CDR2 sequences are MNHNS and SASEGT. This CDR3 is 14 amino acids long. V lost 8 bases and J lost 0, with 14 bases in between. The CDR3 protein is CASQPLRYSYEQYF. In DNA form, the CDR3 reads TGTGCCAGCCAACCCCTTCGATACTCCTACGAGCAGTACTTC.

V usage is TRBV27 and J usage is TRBJ1-2; tentative D call: TRBD1 (6 bases). CDR3 length: 13 amino acids. CDR1 MNHEY and CDR2 SMNVEV come from the germline V gene (reference sequence). V lost 6 bases and J lost 8, with 16 bases in between. The CDR3 nucleotides read TGTGCCAGCAGCTCCCCCCCGGACAGAGGCTACACCTTC. Its translation is CASSSPPDRGYTF.

The gene calls are TRBV6-5 and TRBJ2-2; 10 bases are shared with TRBD2. Germline CDR1 is MNHEY and CDR2 is SVGAGI. The CDR3 covers 17 residues. Losses at the gene ends were 0 bases for V and 6 bases for J; bases not matched to a gene: 7. CDR3 region: CASSYSWSSGSAGELFF. CDR3 sequence (DNA): TGTGCCAGCAGTTACTCGTGGTCTAGCGGGAGCGCCGGGGAGCTGTTTTTT.